The present TCR beta chain was sequenced within a study of shared clonotypes between healthy human individuals. Study in general: Each donor's CD4 naive and CD4 memory cells filled three plates apiece, CD8 naive two, and CD8 memory one. Overall study results and limits: Generation probabilities of non-shared clonotypes were lower (relative to those shared by all four donors). Specimens sampled were limited to blood, with tissue repertoires likely differing.

This clone was seen many times. Its antigen is undetermined. The study separated CD4+ cells into CD45RA+ naive and CD45RA-negative memory subsets. CDR3 length equals 11 residues. V gave up 4 bases and J gave up 2 bases, with 3 bases separating them. The germline CDR1 and CDR2 sequences are SGHRS and YFSETQ. Assay: immunoSEQ multiplex PCR; the TCRdb copy retains only in-frame clones and omits some. The sample includes hundreds of thousands of clones, less than 80% of them seen just once. Sequenced sample: memory CD4+ T cells sorted from blood. Subset described: CD45RA-negative fraction. The source of this sequence is a woman between 25 and 40 years old in good health. The rearrangement uses TRBV5-1 and TRBJ2-5, with D unclear. The CDR3 sequence: CASSGQETQYF. The CDR3 bases are TGCGCCAGCAGCGGGCAAGAGACCCAGTACTTC.